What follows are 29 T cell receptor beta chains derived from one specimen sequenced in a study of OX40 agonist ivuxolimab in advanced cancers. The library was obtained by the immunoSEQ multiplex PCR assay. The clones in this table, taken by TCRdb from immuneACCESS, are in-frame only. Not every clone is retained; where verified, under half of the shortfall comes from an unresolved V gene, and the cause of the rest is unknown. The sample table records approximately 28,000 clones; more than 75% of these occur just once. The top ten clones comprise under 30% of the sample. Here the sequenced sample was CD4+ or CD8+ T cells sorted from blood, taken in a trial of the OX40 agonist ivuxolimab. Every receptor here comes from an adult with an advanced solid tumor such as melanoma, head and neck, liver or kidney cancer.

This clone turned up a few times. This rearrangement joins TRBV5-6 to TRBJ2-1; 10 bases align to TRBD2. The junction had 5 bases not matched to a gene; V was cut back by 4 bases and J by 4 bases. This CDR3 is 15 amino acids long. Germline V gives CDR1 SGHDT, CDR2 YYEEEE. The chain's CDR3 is CASSPSSGSYNEQFF. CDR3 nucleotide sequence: TGTGCCAGCAGCCCCTCTAGCGGGAGTTACAATGAGCAGTTCTTC.

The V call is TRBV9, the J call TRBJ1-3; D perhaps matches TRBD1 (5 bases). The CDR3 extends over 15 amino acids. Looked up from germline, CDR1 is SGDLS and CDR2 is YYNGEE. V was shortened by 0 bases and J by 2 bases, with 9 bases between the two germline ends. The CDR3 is CASSVEGTAGNTIYF. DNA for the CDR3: TGTGCCAGCAGCGTAGAGGGGACTGCTGGAAACACCATATATTTT.

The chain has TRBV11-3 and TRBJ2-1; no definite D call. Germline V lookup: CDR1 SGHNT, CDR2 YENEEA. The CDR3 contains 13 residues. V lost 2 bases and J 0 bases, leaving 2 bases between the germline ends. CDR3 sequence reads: CASSLSSYNEQFF. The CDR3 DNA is TGTGCCAGCAGCTTAAGCTCCTACAATGAGCAGTTCTTC.

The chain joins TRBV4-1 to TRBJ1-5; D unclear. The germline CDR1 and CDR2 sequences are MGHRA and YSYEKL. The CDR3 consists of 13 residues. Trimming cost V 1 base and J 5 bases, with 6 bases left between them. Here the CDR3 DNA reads TGCGCCAGCAGCCAAGGCGTGGATCAGCCCCAGCATTTT. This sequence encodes CASSQGVDQPQHF.

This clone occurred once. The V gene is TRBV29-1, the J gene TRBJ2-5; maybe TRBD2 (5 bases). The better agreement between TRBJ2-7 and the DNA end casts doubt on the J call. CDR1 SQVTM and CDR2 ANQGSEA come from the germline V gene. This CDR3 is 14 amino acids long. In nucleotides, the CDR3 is TGCAGCGTTAAACAGCGGCCTAGGTCCTACGAGCAGTACTTC. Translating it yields CSVKQRPRSYEQYF.

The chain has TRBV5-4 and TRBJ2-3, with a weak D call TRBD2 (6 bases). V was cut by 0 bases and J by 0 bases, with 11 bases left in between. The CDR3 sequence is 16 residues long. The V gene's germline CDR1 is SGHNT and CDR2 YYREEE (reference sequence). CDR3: CASSLGRGTSTDTQYF. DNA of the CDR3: TGTGCCAGCAGCTTGGGGCGGGGAACTAGCACAGATACGCAGTATTTT.

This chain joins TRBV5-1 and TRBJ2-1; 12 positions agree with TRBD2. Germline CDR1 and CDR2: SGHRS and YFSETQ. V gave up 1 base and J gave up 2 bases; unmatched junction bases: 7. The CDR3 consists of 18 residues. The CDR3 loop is CASSLRGTSGGTYNEQFF. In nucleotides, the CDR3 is TGCGCCAGCAGCTTGAGGGGTACTAGCGGGGGGACCTACAATGAGCAGTTCTTC.

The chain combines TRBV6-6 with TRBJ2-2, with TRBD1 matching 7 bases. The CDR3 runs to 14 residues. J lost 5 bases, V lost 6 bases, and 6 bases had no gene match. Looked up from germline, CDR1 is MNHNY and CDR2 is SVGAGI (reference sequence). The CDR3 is CASSLPQGTGELFF. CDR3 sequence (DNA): TGTGCCAGCAGCCTACCACAGGGGACCGGGGAGCTGTTTTTT.

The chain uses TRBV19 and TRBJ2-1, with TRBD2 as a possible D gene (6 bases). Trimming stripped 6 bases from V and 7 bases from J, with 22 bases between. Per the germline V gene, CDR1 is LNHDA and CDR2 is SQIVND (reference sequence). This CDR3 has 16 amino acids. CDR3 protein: CASRSRGWGGTNEQFF. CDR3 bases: TGTGCCAGTAGGTCTCGCGGGTGGGGCGGGACGAATGAGCAGTTCTTC.

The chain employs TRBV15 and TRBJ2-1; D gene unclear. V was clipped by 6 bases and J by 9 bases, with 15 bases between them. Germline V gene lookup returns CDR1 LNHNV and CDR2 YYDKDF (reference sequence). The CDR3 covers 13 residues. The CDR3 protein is CATRYPTQSEQFF. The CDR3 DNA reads TGTGCCACCAGGTACCCCACCCAATCTGAGCAGTTCTTC.

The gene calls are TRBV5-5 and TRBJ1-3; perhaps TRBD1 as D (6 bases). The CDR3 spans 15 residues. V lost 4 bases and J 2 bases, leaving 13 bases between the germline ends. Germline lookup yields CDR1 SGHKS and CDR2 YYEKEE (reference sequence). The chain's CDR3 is CASSDPRQAGNTIYF. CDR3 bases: TGTGCCAGCAGCGATCCAAGACAGGCTGGAAACACCATATATTTT.

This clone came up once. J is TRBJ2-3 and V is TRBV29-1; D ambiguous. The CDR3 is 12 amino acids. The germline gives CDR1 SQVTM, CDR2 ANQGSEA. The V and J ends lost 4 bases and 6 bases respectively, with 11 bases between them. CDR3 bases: TGCAGCGTTGTCCCCCCGGGCGATACGCAGTATTTT. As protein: CSVVPPGDTQYF.

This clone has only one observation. The CDR3 spells CASSRLAGELFF. The CDR3 DNA sequence: TGTGCCAGCAGTCGACTAGCAGGGGAGCTGTTTTTT. This chain uses TRBV2 with TRBJ2-2; 7 nucleotides line up with TRBD2. Germline V CDR1 and CDR2: SNHLY, FYNNEI. The CDR3 is 12 residues long. V shed 5 bases, J shed 8 bases, and the junction held 2 bases outside the gene matches.

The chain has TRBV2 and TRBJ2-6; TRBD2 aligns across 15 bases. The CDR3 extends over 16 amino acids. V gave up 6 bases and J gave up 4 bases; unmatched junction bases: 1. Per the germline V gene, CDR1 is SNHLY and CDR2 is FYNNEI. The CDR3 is CASRGLAGGGANVLTF. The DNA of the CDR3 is TGTGCCAGCAGGGGACTAGCGGGAGGAGGGGCCAACGTCCTGACTTTC. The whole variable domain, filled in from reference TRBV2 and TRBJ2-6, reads EPEVTQTPSHQVTQMGQEVILRCVPISNHLYFYWYRQILGQKVEFLVSFYNNEISEKSEIFDDQFSVERPDGSNFTLKIRSTKLEDSAMYFCASRGLAGGGANVLTFGAGSRLTVL.

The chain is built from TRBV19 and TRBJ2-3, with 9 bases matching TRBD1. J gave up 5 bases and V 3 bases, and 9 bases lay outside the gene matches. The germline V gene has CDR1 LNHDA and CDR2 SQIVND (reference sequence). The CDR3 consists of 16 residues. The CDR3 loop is CASSITRTGAEDTQYF. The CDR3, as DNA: TGTGCCAGTAGTATTACCAGGACAGGGGCCGAAGATACGCAGTATTTT.

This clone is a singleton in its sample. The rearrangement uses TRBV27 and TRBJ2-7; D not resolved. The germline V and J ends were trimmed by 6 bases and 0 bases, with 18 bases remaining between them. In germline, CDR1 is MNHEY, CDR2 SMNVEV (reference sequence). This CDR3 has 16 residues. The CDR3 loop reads CASSPFGSTSSYEQYF. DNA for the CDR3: TGTGCCAGCAGCCCCTTCGGGTCTACCAGCTCCTACGAGCAGTACTTC.

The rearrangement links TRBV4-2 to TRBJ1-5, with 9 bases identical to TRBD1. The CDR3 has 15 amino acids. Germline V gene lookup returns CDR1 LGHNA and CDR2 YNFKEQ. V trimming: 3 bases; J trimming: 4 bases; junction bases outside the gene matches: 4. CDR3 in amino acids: CASSQGTGRNQPQHF. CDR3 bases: TGTGCCAGCAGCCAGGGGACAGGGAGAAATCAGCCCCAGCATTTT.

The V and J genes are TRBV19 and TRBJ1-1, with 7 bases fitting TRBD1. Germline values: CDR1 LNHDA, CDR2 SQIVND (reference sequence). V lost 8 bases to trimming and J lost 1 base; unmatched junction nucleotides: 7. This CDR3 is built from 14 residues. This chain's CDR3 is CASLRQGANTEAFF. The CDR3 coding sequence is TGTGCCAGTCTTAGACAGGGTGCGAACACTGAAGCTTTCTTT.

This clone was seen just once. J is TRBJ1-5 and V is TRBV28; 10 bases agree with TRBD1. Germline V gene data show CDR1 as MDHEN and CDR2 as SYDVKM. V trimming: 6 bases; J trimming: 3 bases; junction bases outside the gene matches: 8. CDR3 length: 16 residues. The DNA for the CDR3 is TGTGCCAGCAGCCGAAAGGACAGGGGGTTCAATCAGCCCCAGCATTTT. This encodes CASSRKDRGFNQPQHF.

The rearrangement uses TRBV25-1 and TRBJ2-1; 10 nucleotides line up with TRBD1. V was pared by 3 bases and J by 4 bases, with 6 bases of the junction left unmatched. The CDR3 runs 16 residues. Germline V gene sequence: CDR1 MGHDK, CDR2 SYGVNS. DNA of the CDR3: TGTGCCAGCAGTGACTCCGGGACAGGGGAATACAATGAGCAGTTCTTC. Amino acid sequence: CASSDSGTGEYNEQFF.

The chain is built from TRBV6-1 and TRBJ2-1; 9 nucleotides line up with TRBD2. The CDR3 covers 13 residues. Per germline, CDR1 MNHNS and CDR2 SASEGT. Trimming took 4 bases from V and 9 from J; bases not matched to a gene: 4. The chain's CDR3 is CASSGLLAGEQFF. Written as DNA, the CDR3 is TGTGCCAGCAGTGGATTACTAGCGGGTGAGCAGTTCTTC.

CDR3 nucleotides: TGTGCCAGCAGCTTAGATAAAACAGGGGTACCCTATGGCTACACCTTC. Translated, it gives CASSLDKTGVPYGYTF. The V call is TRBV11-2, the J call TRBJ1-2; 7 bases agree with TRBD1. The CDR3 length is 16 residues. CDR1 is SGHAT and CDR2 is FQNNGV in the germline V gene. V shed 0 bases and J 4 bases; nucleotides not matched to a gene: 8.

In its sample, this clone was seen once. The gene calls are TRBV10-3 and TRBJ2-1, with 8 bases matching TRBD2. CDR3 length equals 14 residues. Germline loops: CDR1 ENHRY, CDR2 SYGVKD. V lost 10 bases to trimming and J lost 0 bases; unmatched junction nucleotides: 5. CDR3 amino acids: CATSSGLSYNEQFF. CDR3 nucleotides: TGTGCCACGTCTAGCGGGCTCTCCTACAATGAGCAGTTCTTC.

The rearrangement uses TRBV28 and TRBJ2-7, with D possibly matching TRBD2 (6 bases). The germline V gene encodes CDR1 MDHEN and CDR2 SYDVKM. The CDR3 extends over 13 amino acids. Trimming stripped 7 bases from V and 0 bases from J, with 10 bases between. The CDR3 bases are TGTGCCAGCAAAGGGCGGGGCTCCTACGAGCAGTACTTC. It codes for CASKGRGSYEQYF.

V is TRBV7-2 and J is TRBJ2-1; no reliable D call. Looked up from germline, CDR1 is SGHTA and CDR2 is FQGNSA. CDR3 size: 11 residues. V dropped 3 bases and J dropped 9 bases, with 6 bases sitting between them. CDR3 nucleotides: TGTGCCAGCAGCTTTATCGCTGAGCAGTTCTTC. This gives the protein CASSFIAEQFF. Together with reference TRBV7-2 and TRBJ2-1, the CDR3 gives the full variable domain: GAGVSQSPSNKVTEKGKDVELRCDPISGHTALYWYRQSLGQGLEFLIYFQGNSAPDKSGLPSDRFSAERTGGSVSTLTIQRTQQEDSAVYLCASSFIAEQFFGPGTRLTVL.

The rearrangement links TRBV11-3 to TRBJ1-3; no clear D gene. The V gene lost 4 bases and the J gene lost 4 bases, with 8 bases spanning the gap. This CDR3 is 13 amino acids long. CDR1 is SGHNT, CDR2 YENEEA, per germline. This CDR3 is CASSSARGNTIYF. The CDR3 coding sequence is TGTGCCAGCAGCTCAGCCCGAGGAAACACCATATATTTT.

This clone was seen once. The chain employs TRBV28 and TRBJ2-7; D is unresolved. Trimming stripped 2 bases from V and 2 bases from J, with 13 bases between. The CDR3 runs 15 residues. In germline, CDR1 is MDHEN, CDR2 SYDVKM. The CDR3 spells CASSLPGGLAYEQYF. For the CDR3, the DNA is TGTGCCAGCAGTTTACCGGGCGGCCTAGCCTACGAGCAGTACTTC. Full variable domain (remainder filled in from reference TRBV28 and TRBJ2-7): DVKVTQSSRYLVKRTGEKVFLECVQDMDHENMFWYRQDPGLGLRLIYFSYDVKMKEKGDIPEGYSVSREKKERFSLILESASTNQTSMYLCASSLPGGLAYEQYFGPGTRLTVT.

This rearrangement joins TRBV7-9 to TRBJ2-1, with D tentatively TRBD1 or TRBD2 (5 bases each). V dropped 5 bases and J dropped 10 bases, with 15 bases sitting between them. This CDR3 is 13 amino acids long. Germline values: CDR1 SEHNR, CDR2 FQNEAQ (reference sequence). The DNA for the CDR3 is TGTGCCAGCAGCCCAAACCGGGACCCAGAGCAGTTCTTC. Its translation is CASSPNRDPEQFF.

CDR3 region: CASSRDRGPYEQYF. CDR3 in DNA: TGTGCCAGCAGCCGGGACAGGGGTCCCTACGAGCAGTACTTC. V is TRBV7-2 and J is TRBJ2-7, with 10 nucleotides matching TRBD1. Per the germline V gene, CDR1 is SGHTA and CDR2 is FQGNSA. This CDR3 is 14 amino acids long. V was clipped by 5 bases and J by 2 bases; unmatched bases: 3.